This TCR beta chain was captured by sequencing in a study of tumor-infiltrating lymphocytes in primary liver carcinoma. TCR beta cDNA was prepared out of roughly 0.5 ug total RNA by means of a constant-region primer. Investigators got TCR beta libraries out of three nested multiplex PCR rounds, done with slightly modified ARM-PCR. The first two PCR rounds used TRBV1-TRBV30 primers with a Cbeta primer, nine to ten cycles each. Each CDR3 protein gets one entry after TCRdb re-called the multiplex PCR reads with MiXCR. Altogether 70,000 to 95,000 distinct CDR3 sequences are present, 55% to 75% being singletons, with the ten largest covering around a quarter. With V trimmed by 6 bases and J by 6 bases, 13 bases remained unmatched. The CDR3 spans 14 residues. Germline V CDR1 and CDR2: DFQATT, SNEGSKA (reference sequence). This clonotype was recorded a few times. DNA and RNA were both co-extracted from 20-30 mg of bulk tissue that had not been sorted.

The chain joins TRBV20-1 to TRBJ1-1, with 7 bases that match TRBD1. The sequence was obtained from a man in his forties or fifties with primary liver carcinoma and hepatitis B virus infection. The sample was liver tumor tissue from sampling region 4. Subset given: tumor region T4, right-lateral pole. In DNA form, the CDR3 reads TGCAGTGCCCAAACCGACAAGGGGGCCCCTGAAGCTTTCTTT. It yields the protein CSAQTDKGAPEAFF.